Below, 21 T cell receptor beta chains from the same sample are listed, as sequenced in a study of regulatory T cells in long-lasting Graves disease. Time point: newly diagnosed GD, antithyroid drugs for less than 3 months. Following extraction of RNA from PBMCs, that RNA was used to make the TCR library. iRepertoire HTBI primers and Arm-PCR of CDR3 regions built TCR beta libraries. TCRdb reanalysed the multiplex PCR reads using MiXCR and keeps one entry per CDR3 protein. The sample shows over 300,000 distinct CDR3 sequences, around 16% of them seen only once. Sequencing was performed on peripheral blood mononuclear cells (PBMCs), taken at new diagnosis, from a patient treated with antithyroid drugs. The receptors were sampled from a female donor with Graves disease.

The sample holds many counts of this clonotype. V and J are TRBV28 and TRBJ2-7; TRBD2 might be the D (6 bases). Germline V gene lookup returns CDR1 MDHEN and CDR2 SYDVKM. The CDR3 contains 15 residues. V was trimmed by 2 bases and J by 9 bases, leaving 20 bases between them. CDR3 in amino acids: CASSLGLADATGQYF. DNA of the CDR3: TGTGCCAGCAGTTTAGGATTAGCGGATGCCACGGGGCAGTACTTC.

This CDR3 reads CSSRTGAYNEQFF. The DNA for the CDR3 is TGCAGCTCCCGGACAGGGGCCTACAATGAGCAGTTCTTC. This chain uses TRBV29-1 with TRBJ2-1, with TRBD1 matching 9 bases. CDR3 length: 13 residues. Germline V gene data show CDR1 as SQVTM and CDR2 as ANQGSEA. J gave up 2 bases and V 8 bases, and 4 bases lay outside the gene matches.

The genes are TRBV9 and TRBJ2-1, with 8 bases matching TRBD1. The CDR3 spans 12 residues. The V gene end was trimmed by 4 bases and the J gene end by 9 bases; junction bases not matched to a gene: 3. CDR1 and CDR2 from the germline V gene are SGDLS and YYNGEE. The CDR3 DNA is TGTGCCAGCAGCCTGCAGGGGGCTGAGCAGTTCTTC. Translation: CASSLQGAEQFF.

This clonotype was counted between two and nine times. J is TRBJ2-5 and V is TRBV9, with D perhaps being TRBD1 or TRBD2 (5 bases each). Germline lookup yields CDR1 SGDLS and CDR2 YYNGEE. CDR3 length: 15 residues. Trimming removed 0 bases from V and 5 bases from J, with 14 bases in between. The CDR3 DNA is TGTGCCAGCAGCGTAGGGGCAGGGAGTGGGGAGACCCAGTACTTC. This codes for CASSVGAGSGETQYF.

This clonotype was seen ten or more times. The V gene is TRBV30, the J gene TRBJ1-1; 10 bases are shared with TRBD1. The V segment lost 1 base and the J segment 4 bases; nucleotides outside the gene matches: 3. The CDR3 has 14 residues. CDR1 is GTSNPN, CDR2 SVGIG, per germline (reference sequence). CDR3 nucleotides: TGTGCCTGGAGTGCCCGGACAGGGGGCACTGAAGCTTTCTTT. Protein: CAWSARTGGTEAFF. Drawing the rest from reference TRBV30 and TRBJ1-1, the complete variable domain is SQTIHQWPATLVQPVGSPLSLECTVEGTSNPNLYWYRQAAGRGLQLLFYSVGIGQISSEVPQNLSASRPQDRQFILSSKKLLLSDSGFYLCAWSARTGGTEAFFGQGTRLTVV.

This clonotype was seen a handful of times. The V and J genes are TRBV20-1 and TRBJ2-1; D gene uncertain. V lost 7 bases, J lost 1 base, and 14 bases lay in between. CDR1 is DFQATT, CDR2 SNEGSKA, per germline (reference sequence). The CDR3 length is 14 residues. The CDR3: CSVSERNSYNEQFF. In DNA, the CDR3 is TGCAGTGTGTCCGAGAGGAATTCCTACAATGAGCAGTTCTTC.

The rearrangement joins TRBV13 to TRBJ2-3, with TRBD2 identical over 8 bases. CDR3 length: 16 amino acids. The trim removed 5 bases at V and 3 bases at J, leaving 10 bases unmatched. From germline, CDR1 is PRHDT and CDR2 FYEKMQ (reference sequence). The CDR3 DNA follows: TGTGCCAGCAGCGGCAACAGCGGGAGTGGGACAGATACGCAGTATTTT. Translating it yields CASSGNSGSGTDTQYF.

Ten or more counts support this clonotype. The rearrangement links TRBV12-3 or TRBV12-4 to TRBJ1-5; TRBD1 agrees at 8 bases. V dropped 1 base and J dropped 4; count of bases not matched to a gene: 3. The CDR3 has 15 amino acids. The chain's CDR3 is CASSLGQGANQPQHF. CDR3 nucleotides: TGTGCCAGCAGTTTAGGGCAGGGGGCGAATCAGCCCCAGCATTTT.

Ten or more counts support this clonotype. This CDR3 is CASSAMGTDTQYF. The CDR3 DNA is TGCGCCAGCAGCGCTATGGGAACAGATACGCAGTATTTT. V is TRBV5-1 and J is TRBJ2-3; D ambiguous. The germline gives CDR1 SGHRS, CDR2 YFSETQ. The CDR3 loop spans 13 amino acids. V gave up 4 bases and J gave up 3 bases, with 9 bases separating them.

The CDR3 sequence: CASTPGTPGQGYSYGYTF. The DNA of the CDR3 is TGTGCCAGCACTCCAGGTACCCCGGGACAGGGTTATAGCTATGGCTACACCTTC. The V and J genes are TRBV2 and TRBJ1-2; 9 bases match TRBD1. CDR1 is SNHLY, CDR2 FYNNEI, per germline. This CDR3 spans 18 amino acids. Trimming took 7 bases from V and 4 from J; bases not matched to a gene: 19.

This clonotype came up many times. The chain has TRBV20-1 and TRBJ1-5; tentatively, D is TRBD1 (5 bases). Germline CDR1 is DFQATT and CDR2 is SNEGSKA (reference sequence). V lost 1 base, J lost 2 bases, and 12 bases lay in between. The length of the CDR3 is 15 residues. The chain's CDR3 is CSARARQGGNQPQHF. Written as DNA, the CDR3 is TGCAGTGCTAGAGCCAGGCAGGGAGGCAATCAGCCCCAGCATTTT.

The sample holds many counts of this clonotype. J is TRBJ2-6 and V is TRBV6-5; D remains ambiguous. CDR1 is MNHEY and CDR2 is SVGAGI in the germline V gene. The CDR3 covers 14 residues. The V end was cut by 2 bases, the J end by 0 bases, with 2 bases between. The CDR3 DNA is TGTGCCAGCAGTTACAGCTCTGGGGCCAACGTCCTGACTTTC. It codes for CASSYSSGANVLTF.

This clonotype occurred many times. The genes are TRBV20-1 and TRBJ2-1; TRBD2 aligns across 9 bases. The germline V gene encodes CDR1 DFQATT and CDR2 SNEGSKA (reference sequence). With V trimmed by 0 bases and J by 7 bases, 16 bases remained unmatched. The CDR3 extends over 18 amino acids. The CDR3 loop is CSARDRIQGGRGNNEQFF. The DNA for the CDR3 is TGCAGTGCTAGAGATCGGATACAAGGCGGGAGGGGGAATAATGAGCAGTTCTTC.

For this clonotype: This clone may be a read error of a much larger clone one base away. The CDR3 sequence: CACSYHRDYGYTF. As DNA, the CDR3 is TGTGCCTGCAGCTACCATAGAGACTATGGCTACACCTTC. V gene TRBV7-2 combines with J gene TRBJ1-2, with D uncertain. This CDR3 has 13 residues. Germline V CDR1 and CDR2: SGHTA, FQGNSA.

This clonotype has ten or more counts. The chain is built from TRBV14 and TRBJ2-1; 9 bases align to TRBD2. Germline CDR1 reads SGHDN; CDR2 reads FVKESK. The CDR3 is 16 amino acids. Trimming took 0 bases from V and 9 from J; bases not matched to a gene: 9. This CDR3 is CASSQDSGGTWGEQFF. Written as DNA, the CDR3 is TGTGCCAGCAGCCAAGATAGCGGGGGAACTTGGGGTGAGCAGTTCTTC.

Ten or more counts support this clonotype. The rearrangement uses TRBV7-8 and TRBJ2-5; 10 bases are a match to TRBD2. Germline-derived CDR1 and CDR2 are SGHVS and FQNEAQ. V shed 8 bases and J 0 bases; nucleotides not matched to a gene: 27. This CDR3 is 22 amino acids long. The CDR3 spells CASGTPTSGRGTHEEYQETQYF. Written as DNA, the CDR3 is TGTGCCAGCGGAACCCCAACGAGCGGGAGGGGAACACATGAAGAATACCAAGAGACCCAGTACTTC. The variable domain in full, with the rest retrieved from reference TRBV7-8 and TRBJ2-5, is GAGVSQSPRYKVAKRGQDVALRCDPISGHVSLFWYQQALGQGPEFLTYFQNEAQLDKSGLPSDRFFAERPEGSVSTLKIQRTQQEDSAVYLCASGTPTSGRGTHEEYQETQYFGPGTRLLVL.

This clonotype was observed once. The V call is TRBV12-3 or TRBV12-4, the J call TRBJ1-1; D gene uncertain. V was clipped by 5 bases and J by 3 bases, with 10 bases between them. The CDR3 length is 13 residues. CDR3 residues: CASSEEPYTEAFF. CDR3 nucleotides: TGTGCCAGCAGTGAGGAGCCTTACACTGAAGCTTTCTTT.

As to this clonotype: This could be a read error, since a much larger clone is one nucleotide away. The chain carries TRBV7-9 and TRBJ2-5; 7 nucleotides line up with TRBD1. The J call may be incorrect, as the DNA end agrees better with TRBJ2-1. In germline, CDR1 is SEHNR, CDR2 FQNEAQ (reference sequence). This CDR3 is 12 amino acids long. This chain's CDR3 is CALQGTWYEQFF. DNA of the CDR3: TGTGCCCTACAGGGGACCTGGTACGAGCAGTTCTTC.

In its sample, this clonotype was seen many times. The V and J genes are TRBV20-1 and TRBJ2-7; 16 bases are a match to TRBD2. The CDR3 loop spans 15 amino acids. The V gene's germline CDR1 is DFQATT and CDR2 SNEGSKA (reference sequence). V lost 6 bases and J lost 9; bases outside the gene matches: 11. The CDR3 bases are TGCAGTGCAATTCTAGGGGGGACTAGCGGGAGGGTGCAGTACTTC. It encodes CSAILGGTSGRVQYF.

Ten or more counts support this clonotype. This rearrangement joins TRBV20-1 to TRBJ2-3; 7 bases are a match to TRBD2. The CDR3 has 17 residues. Germline trimming cut 3 bases from V and 0 bases from J; bases unmatched to any gene: 12. The germline V gene has CDR1 DFQATT and CDR2 SNEGSKA (reference sequence). CDR3 nucleotides: TGCAGTGCTAGGGGGGGGTCCGGGGCGACTAGCACAGATACGCAGTATTTT. Encoded protein: CSARGGSGATSTDTQYF.

This clonotype was recorded many times. This chain joins TRBV24-1 and TRBJ2-7, with D perhaps TRBD1 (6 bases). CDR1 KGHDR and CDR2 SFDVKD come from the germline V gene. The V end lost 4 bases, the J end lost 6 bases, and 15 bases lay between the germline ends. This CDR3 has 14 residues. CDR3 nucleotide sequence: TGTGCCACCAGTGAGACGGGACGCAGGGGCGAGCAGTACTTC. Protein product: CATSETGRRGEQYF.